This is a list of T cell receptor beta chains from one sample in a study of blood T cells in healthy people across ages. TCRdb redid the calling of the 5' RACE reads with MiXCR, one entry per CDR3 protein. Of 750,000 to 1,000,000 distinct CDR3 sequences listed, almost 30% are singletons. Another study also made use of these data, one on T cells of mothers and their children.

Sequencing was carried out using blood. The receptors were sampled from a woman aged 35 to 49 in good health. Each CDR3 is given with its conserved first and last residue. A D gene is named only where the DNA matches it firmly. Not every row has a clone size; where given, it reads once, few, many or a size class.

clone size	D gene	V gene	J gene	CDR3 DNA	CDR3 protein
-	-	TRBV2	TRBJ2-3	TGTGCCAGCAGTGACAACGCAGATACGCAGTATTTT	CASSDNADTQYF
-	TRBD1	TRBV5-1	TRBJ1-2	TGCGCCAGCAGCTCCTATAGGACAGGGAAGAACGGCTACACCTTC	CASSSYRTGKNGYTF
-	TRBD1	TRBV28	TRBJ2-1	TGTGCCAGCAGTCCCGGACAGGGTAGTTTGGGTGAGCAGTTCTTC	CASSPGQGSLGEQFF
few	TRBD1	TRBV5-1	TRBJ2-1	TGCGCCAGCAGTCCTACGACCAACAGGGGCAATGAGCAGTTCTTC	CASSPTTNRGNEQFF
-	TRBD1	TRBV19	TRBJ2-1	TGTGCCAGTAGTGCTGACGGGACAGGGACCTACAATGGGCAGTTCTTC	CASSADGTGTYNGQFF
-	-	TRBV5-1	TRBJ2-7	TGCGCCAGCAGCCTCGGCCCTCGGGTCTTAAACCGGACGAACTACGAGCAGTACTTC	CASSLGPRVLNRTNYEQYF
many	-	TRBV29-1	TRBJ1-2	TGCAGCGTTGTGTTAGGGGAAGGAGGCTACACCTTC	CSVVLGEGGYTF
-	-	TRBV5-1	TRBJ2-3	TGCGCCAGCAGCTCTAACGGATATAGCACAGATACGCAGTATTTT	CASSSNGYSTDTQYF
once	-	TRBV12-3/TRBV12-4	TRBJ2-3	TGTGCCAGCAGCCTCAGCAGAGTGGGCACAGATATGCAGTATTTT	CASSLSRVGTDMQYF
few	-	TRBV2	TRBJ2-1	TGTGCCAGCAGTGGCCAACTCGGACGAATGGAGTTCTTC	CASSGQLGRMEFF
many	-	TRBV7-2	TRBJ2-5	TGTGCCAGCAGCTTAGAGCCCGGAATGCGGACCCAGTACTTC	CASSLEPGMRTQYF
few	-	TRBV2	TRBJ1-2	TGTGCCAGCAGCGTAGAGGCTGGGTATGGCTACACCTTC	CASSVEAGYGYTF
once	-	TRBV20-1	TRBJ1-5	TGCAGTGCTAGAGTCCAGGGGTTTGGGCCCCAGCATTTT	CSARVQGFGPQHF
few	TRBD1	TRBV7-9	TRBJ1-6	TGTGCCAGCAGCTTCCGGACAGGGGGATCTAATTCACCCCTCCACTTT	CASSFRTGGSNSPLHF
few	-	TRBV6-2/TRBV6-3	TRBJ2-7	TGTGCCAGCAGCGCCCAGGGCAGGGGGGCCTACGAGCAGTACTTC	CASSAQGRGAYEQYF
-	-	TRBV6-5	TRBJ2-4	TGTGCCAGCAGTTACTCGACCCCCTTATCCAAAAACATTCAGTACTTC	CASSYSTPLSKNIQYF
many	-	TRBV4-1	TRBJ1-2	TGCGCCAGCAGCCAAACGGCTAACTATGGCTACACCTTC	CASSQTANYGYTF
few	TRBD2	TRBV28	TRBJ2-7	TGTGCCAGCAGTTTTAATAGAGCGGGGGAGCTCTACGAGCAGTACTTC	CASSFNRAGELYEQYF
few	-	TRBV24-1	TRBJ1-3	TGTGCCACCAGTGATGGCGTCGAAAACACCATATATTTT	CATSDGVENTIYF
-	TRBD1	TRBV7-9	TRBJ1-2	TGTGCCAGCAGCCCTGACAGGGGGCAAAAAGACTATGGCTACACCTTC	CASSPDRGQKDYGYTF
many	-	TRBV12-3/TRBV12-4	TRBJ2-5	TGTGCCAGCAGTTTTACAGGGAGCCTTGAGACCCAGTACTTC	CASSFTGSLETQYF
-	-	TRBV29-1	TRBJ1-1	TGCAGCGCTCACCGGGTCCTCAGAAACACTGAAGCTTTCTTT	CSAHRVLRNTEAFF
many	-	TRBV9	TRBJ2-3	TGTGCCAGCAGCGTAGATAACACAGATACGCAGTATTTT	CASSVDNTDTQYF
few	-	TRBV5-1	TRBJ1-5	TGCGCCAGCAGCCCCGACCCGGCCAATCAGCCCCAGCATTTT	CASSPDPANQPQHF
-	-	TRBV27	TRBJ1-6	TGTGCCAGCAGTTTCCAAGAAGGGGCGCCCCTCCACTTT	CASSFQEGAPLHF
-	TRBD1	TRBV7-2	TRBJ1-2	TGTGCCAGCAGCTTAGGGTCGAACAGGGGGCTAGGAGGCTACACCTTC	CASSLGSNRGLGGYTF
few	TRBD1	TRBV28	TRBJ2-7	TGTGCCAGCAGCACCCCCGGGACAGGGGCCTACGAGCAGTACTTC	CASSTPGTGAYEQYF
few	-	TRBV7-8	TRBJ2-7	TGTGCCAGCAGGCAGGGGTCGGGGAGCTACGAGCAGTACTTC	CASRQGSGSYEQYF
-	-	TRBV21-1	TRBJ1-2	TGTGCCAGCATCCCGTGGGATACCGGTGGCTACACCTTC	CASIPWDTGGYTF
few	-	TRBV21-1	TRBJ2-3	TGTGCCAGCAGCCGCTTCTTAACCCCCGGACAGAGAGTAACTTTAGCGGGGACAGATACGCAGTATTTT	CASSRFLTPGQRVTLAGTDTQYF
-	-	TRBV2	TRBJ1-6	TGTGCCAGCCAGAGCGATTATAATTCACCCCTCCACTTT	CASQSDYNSPLHF
-	-	TRBV6-5	TRBJ1-5	TGTGCCAGCAGTTACTCTCACGATCAGCCCCAGCATTTT	CASSYSHDQPQHF
many	-	TRBV7-6	TRBJ2-5	TGTGCCAGCAGCTTAGCTGGGGGCCACCATATCCAAGAGACCCAGTACTTC	CASSLAGGHHIQETQYF
few	-	TRBV7-3	TRBJ2-1	TGTGCCAGCAGCTCCCGCGGAAGCGATGAGCAGTTCTTC	CASSSRGSDEQFF
-	-	TRBV7-2	TRBJ2-1	TGTGCCAGCAGCTACGACAGGTGCAATGAACAGTTCTTC	CASSYDRCNEQFF
few	-	TRBV5-1	TRBJ1-1	TGCGCCAGCAGCTTGGCGCACGTTGAGAACACTGAAGCTTTCTTT	CASSLAHVENTEAFF
-	TRBD2	TRBV12-3/TRBV12-4	TRBJ2-7	TGTGCCAGCAGGACCGGGACTAGCGGTTCTTACGAGCAGTACTTC	CASRTGTSGSYEQYF
-	-	TRBV28	TRBJ2-5	TGTGCCAGCAGTTTGGGGGTAAGACGAGGAGAGACCCAGTACTTC	CASSLGVRRGETQYF
-	-	TRBV20-1	TRBJ1-1	TGCAGTGCCCCACAGCGGAACACTGAAGCTTTCTTT	CSAPQRNTEAFF
few	-	TRBV6-5	TRBJ1-1	TGTGCCAGCAGTTACTTCCGGCCCTTTAACACTGAAGCTTTCTTT	CASSYFRPFNTEAFF
few	-	TRBV7-2	TRBJ2-3	TGTGCCAGCAGCTTAGCTCTCTCAGATACGCAGTATTTT	CASSLALSDTQYF
many	TRBD1	TRBV7-6	TRBJ2-3	TGTGCCAGCAGCGGGACAGGGGATACGCAGTATTTT	CASSGTGDTQYF